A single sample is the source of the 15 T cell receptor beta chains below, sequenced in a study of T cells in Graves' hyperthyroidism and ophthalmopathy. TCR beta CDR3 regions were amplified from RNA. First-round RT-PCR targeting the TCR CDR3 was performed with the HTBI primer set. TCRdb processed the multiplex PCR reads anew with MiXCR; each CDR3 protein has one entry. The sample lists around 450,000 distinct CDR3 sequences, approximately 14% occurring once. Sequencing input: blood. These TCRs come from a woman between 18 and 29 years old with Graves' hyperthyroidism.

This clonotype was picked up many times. The DNA of the CDR3 is TGTGCCAGCAGGGGGGGACTAGCGCCCAAACAAGACACCGGGGAGCTGTTTTTT. Translated, it gives CASRGGLAPKQDTGELFF. The J gene is TRBJ2-2, the V gene TRBV12-3 or TRBV12-4, with TRBD2 identical over 10 bases. This CDR3 is built from 18 residues. V shed 6 bases and J 3 bases; nucleotides not matched to a gene: 13.

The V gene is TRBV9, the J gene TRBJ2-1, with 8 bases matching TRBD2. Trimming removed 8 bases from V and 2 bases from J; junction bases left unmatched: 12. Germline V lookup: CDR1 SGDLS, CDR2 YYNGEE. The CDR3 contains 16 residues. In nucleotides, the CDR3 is TGTGCCAGGAGCCACAACGGGGGGGGGGCCTACAATGAGCAGTTCTTC. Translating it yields CARSHNGGGAYNEQFF. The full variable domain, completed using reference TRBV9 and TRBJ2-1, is DSGVTQTPKHLITATGQRVTLRCSPRSGDLSVYWYQQSLDQGLQFLIQYYNGEERAKGNILERFSAQQFPDLHSELNLSSLELGDSALYFCARSHNGGGAYNEQFFGPGTRLTVL.

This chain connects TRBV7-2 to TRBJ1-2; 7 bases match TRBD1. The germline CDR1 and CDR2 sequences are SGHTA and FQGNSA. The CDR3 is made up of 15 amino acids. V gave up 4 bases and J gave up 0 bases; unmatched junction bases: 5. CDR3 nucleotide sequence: TGTGCCAGCAGCTCCCACAGGGGCCCTAACTATGGCTACACCTTC. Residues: CASSSHRGPNYGYTF.

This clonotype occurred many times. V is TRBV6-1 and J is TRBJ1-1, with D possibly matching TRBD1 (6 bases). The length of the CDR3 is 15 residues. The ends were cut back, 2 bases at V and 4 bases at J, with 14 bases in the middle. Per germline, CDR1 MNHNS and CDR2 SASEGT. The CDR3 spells CASSEFEGDGTEAFF. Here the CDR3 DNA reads TGTGCCAGCAGTGAATTTGAGGGGGACGGCACTGAAGCTTTCTTT.

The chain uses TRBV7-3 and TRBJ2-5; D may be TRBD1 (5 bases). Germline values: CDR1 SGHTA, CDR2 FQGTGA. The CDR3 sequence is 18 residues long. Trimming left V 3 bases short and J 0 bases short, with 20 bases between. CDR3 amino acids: CASSFRHVAGLYQETQYF. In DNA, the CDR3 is TGTGCCAGCAGCTTTCGGCACGTGGCAGGGTTATACCAAGAGACCCAGTACTTC.

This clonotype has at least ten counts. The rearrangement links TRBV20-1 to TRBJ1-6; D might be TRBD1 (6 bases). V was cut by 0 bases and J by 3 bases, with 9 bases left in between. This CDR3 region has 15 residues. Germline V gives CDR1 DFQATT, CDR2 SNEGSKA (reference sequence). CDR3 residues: CSARDQQGYNSPLHF. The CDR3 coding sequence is TGCAGTGCTAGAGATCAACAGGGCTATAATTCACCCCTCCACTTT.

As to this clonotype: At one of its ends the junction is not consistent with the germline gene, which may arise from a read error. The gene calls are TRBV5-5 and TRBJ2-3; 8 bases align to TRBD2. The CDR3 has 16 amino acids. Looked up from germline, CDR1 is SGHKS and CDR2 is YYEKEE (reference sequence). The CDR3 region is CAGSFSGSRGADTQYF. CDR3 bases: TGTGCCGGCAGCTTCAGCGGGAGCAGAGGAGCAGATACGCAGTATTTT.

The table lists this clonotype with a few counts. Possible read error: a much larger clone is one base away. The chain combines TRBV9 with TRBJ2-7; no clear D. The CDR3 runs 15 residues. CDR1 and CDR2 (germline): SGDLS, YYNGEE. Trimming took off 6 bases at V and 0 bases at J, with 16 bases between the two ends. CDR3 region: CASNPMGDNSYEQYF. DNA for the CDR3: TGTGCCAGCAACCCTATGGGCGACAACTCCTACGAGCAGTACTTC.

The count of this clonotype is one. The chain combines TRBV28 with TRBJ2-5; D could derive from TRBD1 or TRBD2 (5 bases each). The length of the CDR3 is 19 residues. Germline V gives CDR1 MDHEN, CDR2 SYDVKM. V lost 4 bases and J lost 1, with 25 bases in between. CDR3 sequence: CASSSTGPSLQEAQETQYF. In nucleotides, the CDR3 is TGTGCCAGCAGTTCCACGGGCCCGTCCCTACAGGAGGCCCAAGAGACCCAGTACTTC.

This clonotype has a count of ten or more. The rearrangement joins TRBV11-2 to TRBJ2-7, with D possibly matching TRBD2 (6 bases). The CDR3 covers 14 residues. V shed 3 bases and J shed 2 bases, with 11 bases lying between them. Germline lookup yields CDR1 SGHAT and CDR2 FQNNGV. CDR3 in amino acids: CASSFGAGPYEQYF. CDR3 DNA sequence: TGTGCCAGCAGCTTCGGCGCGGGACCCTACGAGCAGTACTTC.

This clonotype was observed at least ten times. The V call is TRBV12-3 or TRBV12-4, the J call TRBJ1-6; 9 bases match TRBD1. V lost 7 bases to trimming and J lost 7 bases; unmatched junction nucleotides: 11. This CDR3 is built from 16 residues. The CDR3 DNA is TGTGCCAGCACTTCCACCCCCGACAGGGGGAATTCACCCCTCCACTTT. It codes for CASTSTPDRGNSPLHF.

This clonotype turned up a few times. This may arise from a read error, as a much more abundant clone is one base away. CDR3 DNA: TGCAGTGCTAGAGTGGGACAGTATGAATTTCAGCCCCAGCATTTT. Its protein is CSARVGQYEFQPQHF. The chain employs TRBV20-1 and TRBJ1-5; 7 bases are a match to TRBD1. Germline trimming cut 1 base from V and 6 bases from J; bases unmatched to any gene: 9. Per germline, CDR1 DFQATT and CDR2 SNEGSKA (reference sequence). This CDR3 region has 15 residues.

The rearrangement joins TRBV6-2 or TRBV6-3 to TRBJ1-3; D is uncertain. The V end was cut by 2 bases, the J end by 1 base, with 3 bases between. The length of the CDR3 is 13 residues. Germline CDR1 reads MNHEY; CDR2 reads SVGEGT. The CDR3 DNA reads TGTGCCAGCAGTTACATGTCTGGAAACACCATATATTTT. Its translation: CASSYMSGNTIYF.

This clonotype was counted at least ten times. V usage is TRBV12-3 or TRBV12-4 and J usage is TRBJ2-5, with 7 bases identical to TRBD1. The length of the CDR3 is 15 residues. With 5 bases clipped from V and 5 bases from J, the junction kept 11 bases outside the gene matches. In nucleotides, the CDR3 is TGTGCCAGCAGTCCGGGGACAGCCAGTACGGAGACCCAGTACTTC. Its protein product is CASSPGTASTETQYF.

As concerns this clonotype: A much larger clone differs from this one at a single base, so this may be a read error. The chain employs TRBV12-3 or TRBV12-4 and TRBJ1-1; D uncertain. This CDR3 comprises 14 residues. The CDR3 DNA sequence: TGTGCCAGCAGTTTCTGGGCGGTAAACACTAAAGCTTTCTTT. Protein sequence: CASSFWAVNTKAFF.